This T cell receptor (beta chain) is from a study of blood T cell repertoires in COVID-19. Study background: The United States, Italy and Spain were the sources of the acute and convalescent COVID-19 samples.

CDR3 length: 15 amino acids. CDR1 is SGDLS and CDR2 is YYNGEE in the germline V gene. V was trimmed by 3 bases and J by 5 bases, leaving 14 bases between them. Original data processing: Using reference gene primer amplification, nucleated cell counts were estimated. Repertoires were generated with immunoSEQ multiplex PCR, while TCRdb's copy carries only in-frame clones and drops some. V, J and clone size are those of that table, while D and trimming were read from the DNA. The table includes roughly 120,000 clones, around 85% detected once. Sequencing was performed on peripheral blood. This rearrangement joins TRBV9 to TRBJ1-4; D uncertain. The clonotype comes from a man aged 45-65 years with acute or convalescent COVID-19. This CDR3 is CASSALGGRNEKLFF. CDR3 nucleotide sequence: TGTGCCAGCAGCGCCCTCGGCGGCCGCAATGAAAAACTGTTTTTT.